This entry is about one T cell receptor beta chain. Its antigen is still unknown. The authors amplified TCR beta CDR3 regions, and they did so from RNA transcripts for repertoire sequencing. Second-round multiplex PCR came after a first-round RT-PCR that employed HTBI primers. One entry per CDR3 protein results from TCRdb running MiXCR on the multiplex PCR reads. Of about 380,000 distinct CDR3 sequences listed, approximately 15% are singletons. The CDR3 has 12 residues. Trimming took off 3 bases at V and 4 bases at J, with 9 bases between the two ends. CDR1 is SQVTM, CDR2 ANQGSEA, per germline. Ophthalmopathy not arising within 18 months of follow-up defined hyperthyroidism as stable. This specimen comes from a study of Graves' ophthalmopathy and Graves' hyperthyroidism. Study findings and constraints: Its predictions of ophthalmopathy progression gave the model over 65% sensitivity and almost 75% specificity.

Input material: peripheral blood. The receptor was isolated from a woman between 18 and 29 years old with stable Graves' hyperthyroidism. V is TRBV29-1 and J is TRBJ2-5, with no clear D. The CDR3 bases are TGCAGCGTTGATGGCAGGCTAGAGACCCAGTACTTC. Encoded protein: CSVDGRLETQYF.